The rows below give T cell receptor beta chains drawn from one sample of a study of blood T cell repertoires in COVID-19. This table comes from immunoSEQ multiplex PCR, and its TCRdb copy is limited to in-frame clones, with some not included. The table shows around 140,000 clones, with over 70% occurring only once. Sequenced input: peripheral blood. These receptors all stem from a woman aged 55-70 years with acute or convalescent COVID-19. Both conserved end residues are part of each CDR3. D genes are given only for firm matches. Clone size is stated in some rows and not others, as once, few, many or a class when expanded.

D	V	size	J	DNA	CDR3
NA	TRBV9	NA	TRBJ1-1	TGTGCCAGCAGTCGCAGGGGTTTGGACACTGAAGCTTTCTTT	CASSRRGLDTEAFF
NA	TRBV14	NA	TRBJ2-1	TGTGCCAGCAGCCCACAGGGCTATGAGCAGTTCTTC	CASSPQGYEQFF
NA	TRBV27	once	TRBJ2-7	TGTGCCAGCTCACGCGGCGGATACTCCTACGAGCAGTACTTC	CASSRGGYSYEQYF
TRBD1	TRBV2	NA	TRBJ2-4	TGTGCCAGCAGTGAGGGCAGGGGGCGAGCCAAAAACATTCAGTACTTC	CASSEGRGRAKNIQYF
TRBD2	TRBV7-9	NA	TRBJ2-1	TGTGCCAGCAGCTTAAGACTAGCGGGAGTTGGTAATGAGCAGTTCTTC	CASSLRLAGVGNEQFF
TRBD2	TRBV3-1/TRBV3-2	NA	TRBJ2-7	TGTGCCAGCAGCCGAAGGACTAGCGGGACATACGAGCAGTACTTC	CASSRRTSGTYEQYF
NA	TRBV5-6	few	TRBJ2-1	TGTGCCAGCAGCTACACCACTAGAGCTAAAGATGAGCAGTTCTTC	CASSYTTRAKDEQFF
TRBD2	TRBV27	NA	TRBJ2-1	TGTGCCAGCACTGCTGGCGGGAGGGGGTACAATGAGCAGTTCTTC	CASTAGGRGYNEQFF
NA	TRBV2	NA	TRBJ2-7	TGTGCCAGCAGTGATTTCAGCTACGAGCAGTACTTC	CASSDFSYEQYF
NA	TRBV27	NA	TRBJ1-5	TGTGCCAGCAGTTTTTTCGCCGGGGATCAGCCCCAGCATTTT	CASSFFAGDQPQHF
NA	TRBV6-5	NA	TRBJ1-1	TGTGCCAGCAGACCCGAGGGTGAAGCTTTCTTT	CASRPEGEAFF
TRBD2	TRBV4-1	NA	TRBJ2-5	TGCGCCAGCAGCCTTTTAGGACTAGCAGGAGAGACCCAGTACTTC	CASSLLGLAGETQYF
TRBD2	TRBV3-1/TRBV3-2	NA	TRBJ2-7	TGTGCCAGCAGCCCCGGCTGGGAGGGGTCCTACGAGCAGTACTTC	CASSPGWEGSYEQYF
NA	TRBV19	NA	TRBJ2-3	TGTGCCAGTAGTATAGAAGCGGGTAGCACAGATACGCAGTATTTT	CASSIEAGSTDTQYF
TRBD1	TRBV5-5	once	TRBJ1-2	TGTGCCAGCAGCGTAAATGGGGTTATGGACAGGCGCCCCTACTATGGCTACACCTTC	CASSVNGVMDRRPYYGYTF
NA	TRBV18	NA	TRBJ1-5	TGTGCCAGCTCACCAGAGGGTAATCAGCCCCAGCATTTT	CASSPEGNQPQHF
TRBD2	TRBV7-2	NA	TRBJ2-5	TGTGCCAGCAGCTTTCAGGGACTAGCGGAAGAGACCCAGTACTTC	CASSFQGLAEETQYF
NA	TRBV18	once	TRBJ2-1	TGTGCCAGCTCACCAATGGCTGTTGAGCAGTTCTTC	CASSPMAVEQFF
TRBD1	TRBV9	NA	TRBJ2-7	TGTGCCAGCAGCGCCTCTTGGGGACAGGGTGGCGGAGGGCAGTACTTC	CASSASWGQGGGGQYF
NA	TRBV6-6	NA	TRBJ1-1	TGTGCCAGCAGTCTCCGACAGGTTGAAGCTTTCTTT	CASSLRQVEAFF
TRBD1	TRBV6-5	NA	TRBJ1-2	TGTGCCAGCAGCCCAAGGGGACAGGGGGCGGGGTACACCTTC	CASSPRGQGAGYTF
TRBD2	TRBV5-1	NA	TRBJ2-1	TGCGCCAGCAGCTGGGGACTAGCGGGAGGTTATGAGCAGTTCTTC	CASSWGLAGGYEQFF
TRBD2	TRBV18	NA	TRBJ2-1	TGTGCCAGCTCACCATCAAGCGGGAGCGGGGTAAATGAGCAGTTCTTC	CASSPSSGSGVNEQFF
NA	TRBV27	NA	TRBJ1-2	TGTGCCAGCAGTTTAGTAAAGGGGTTGGGTGGCTACACCTTC	CASSLVKGLGGYTF
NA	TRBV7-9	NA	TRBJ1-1	TGTGCCAGCAGCTTAGGGGGACGCACAGGGTTAGGCACTGAAGCTTTCTTT	CASSLGGRTGLGTEAFF
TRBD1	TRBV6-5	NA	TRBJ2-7	TGTGCCAGCAGTCCCTTACAGGGGGCGGGTGAGCAGTACTTC	CASSPLQGAGEQYF
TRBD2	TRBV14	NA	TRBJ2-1	TGTGCCAGCAGCCCGTTGGGAACTAGCGGGAACAATGAGCAGTTCTTC	CASSPLGTSGNNEQFF
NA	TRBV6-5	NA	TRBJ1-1	TGTGCCAGCAGTTACGAGGGCAGGGGCACTGAAGCTTTCTTT	CASSYEGRGTEAFF
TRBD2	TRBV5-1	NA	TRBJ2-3	TGCGCCAGCAGCCTCCAAGGGACTACAGGAGATACGCAGTATTTT	CASSLQGTTGDTQYF
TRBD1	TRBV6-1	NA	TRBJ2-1	TGTGCCAGCAGTGAAATCGGACAGGGGTGGGATGAGCAGTTCTTC	CASSEIGQGWDEQFF
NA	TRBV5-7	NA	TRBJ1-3	TGTGCCAGCAGCCCGGAGACCTTTTTCTCTGGAAACACCATATATTTT	CASSPETFFSGNTIYF
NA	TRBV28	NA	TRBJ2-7	TGTGCCAGCAGTGGCGAAAGCTTAGGCGGGACCTTCAACTACGAGCAGTACTTC	CASSGESLGGTFNYEQYF
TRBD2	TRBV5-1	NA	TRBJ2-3	TGCGCCAGCAGCTTGGTGGCGGGGGGCACAGATACGCAGTATTTT	CASSLVAGGTDTQYF
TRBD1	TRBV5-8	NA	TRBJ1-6	TGTGCCAGCAGCTCAAGTACAGGGACAGGTTTCGTTTATCATTCACCCCTCCACTTT	CASSSSTGTGFVYHSPLHF
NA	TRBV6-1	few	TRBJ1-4	TGTGCCAGCAGTGAAGTGCAGGGATTCTTAATATTTGAAAAACTGTTTTTT	CASSEVQGFLIFEKLFF
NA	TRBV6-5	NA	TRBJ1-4	TGTGCCAGCAGTTCATCAGGGGCAACTAATGAAAAACTGTTTTTT	CASSSSGATNEKLFF
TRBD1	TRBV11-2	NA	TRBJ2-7	TGTGCCAGCAGCTCAGGGGGCGAGCAGTACTTC	CASSSGGEQYF
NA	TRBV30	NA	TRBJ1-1	TGTGCCTGGAGCTTCTCACAGGAGGGGGCTTTCTTT	CAWSFSQEGAFF
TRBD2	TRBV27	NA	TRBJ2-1	TGTGCCAGCAGTCCGCTAGCGGGAGGCCGGCCCTACAATGAGCAGTTCTTC	CASSPLAGGRPYNEQFF
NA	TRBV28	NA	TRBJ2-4	TGTGCCAGCACTACTAGGGTTGTGGAAGCCAAAAACATTCAGTACTTC	CASTTRVVEAKNIQYF
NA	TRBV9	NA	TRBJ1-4	TGTGCCAGCAGCGTAGAGCTATCAGGGTCTAATGAAAAACTGTTTTTT	CASSVELSGSNEKLFF
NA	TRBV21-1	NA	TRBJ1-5	TGTGCCAGCAGCAAATTGATCACAGAACGAGAGCCCCAGCATTTT	CASSKLITEREPQHF
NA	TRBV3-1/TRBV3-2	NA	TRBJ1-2	TGTGCCAGCAGCCAAGAGGCAAAATGGTATGGCTACACCTTC	CASSQEAKWYGYTF
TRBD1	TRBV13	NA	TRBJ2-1	TGTGCCAGCAGCTTAGGCCCGGGCGGGACAGGGGGGAACAATGAGCAGTTCTTC	CASSLGPGGTGGNNEQFF
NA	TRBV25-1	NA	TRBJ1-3	TGTGCCAGCAGTGAAGGGGTCAGGGAATCTGGAAACACCATATATTTT	CASSEGVRESGNTIYF
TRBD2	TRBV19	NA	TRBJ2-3	TGTGCCAGTACCCCAGTGGGACTAGCGGGGGAAAGCACAGATACGCAGTATTTT	CASTPVGLAGESTDTQYF
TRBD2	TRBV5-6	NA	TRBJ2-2	TGTGCCAGCACCGTGGGAGGGGCCGGGGAGCTGTTTTTT	CASTVGGAGELFF
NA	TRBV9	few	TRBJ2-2	TGTGCCAGCACCCCGTGGGACTTGAACACCGGGGAGCTGTTTTTT	CASTPWDLNTGELFF
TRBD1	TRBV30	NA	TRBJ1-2	TGTGCCTGGAGCGACAGGGGCCATGGCTACACCTTC	CAWSDRGHGYTF